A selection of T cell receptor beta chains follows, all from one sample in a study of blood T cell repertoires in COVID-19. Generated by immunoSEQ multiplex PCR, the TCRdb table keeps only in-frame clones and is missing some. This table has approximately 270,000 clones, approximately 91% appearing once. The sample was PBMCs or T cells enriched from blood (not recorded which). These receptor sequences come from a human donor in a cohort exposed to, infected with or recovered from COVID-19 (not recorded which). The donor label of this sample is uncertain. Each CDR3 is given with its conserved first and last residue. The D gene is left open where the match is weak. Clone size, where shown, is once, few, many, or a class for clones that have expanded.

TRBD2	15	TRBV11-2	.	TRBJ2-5	CASRWTGGPQETQYF	TGTGCCAGCAGATGGACGGGGGGGCCCCAAGAGACCCAGTACTTC
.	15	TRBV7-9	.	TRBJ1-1	CASSPSGGRDTEAFF	TGTGCCAGCAGCCCTAGCGGGGGAAGGGACACTGAAGCTTTCTTT
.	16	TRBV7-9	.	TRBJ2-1	CASSLSLGRGGDEQFF	TGTGCCAGCAGCTTGTCCCTAGGACGGGGCGGGGATGAGCAGTTCTTC
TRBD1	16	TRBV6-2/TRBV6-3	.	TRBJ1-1	CASRPQGGEWNTEAFF	TGTGCCAGCAGACCTCAAGGGGGCGAATGGAACACTGAAGCTTTCTTT
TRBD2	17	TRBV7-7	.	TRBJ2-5	CASSSGTSVRAQETQYF	TGTGCCAGCAGCTCCGGGACTAGTGTGAGGGCCCAAGAGACCCAGTACTTC
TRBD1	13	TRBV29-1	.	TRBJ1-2	CSVRTGNGYGYTF	TGCAGCGTGCGGACAGGGAATGGATATGGCTACACCTTC
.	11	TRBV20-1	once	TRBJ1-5	CSARAGQPQHF	TGCAGTGCTAGAGCGGGGCAGCCCCAGCATTTT
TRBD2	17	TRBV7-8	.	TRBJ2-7	CASSARRLAGGSDEQYF	TGTGCCAGCAGCGCACGGAGACTAGCGGGGGGTTCCGACGAGCAGTACTTC
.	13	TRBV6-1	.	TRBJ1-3	CASSEGPGNTIYF	TGTGCCAGCAGTGAAGGGCCTGGAAACACCATATATTTT
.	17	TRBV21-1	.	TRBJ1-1	CASSKEKDLQGNTEAFF	TGTGCCAGCAGCAAAGAAAAGGATCTACAGGGGAACACTGAAGCTTTCTTT
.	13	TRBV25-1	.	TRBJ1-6	CASTGPYNSPLHF	TGTGCCAGCACGGGTCCTTATAATTCACCCCTCCACTTT
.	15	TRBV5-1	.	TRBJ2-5	CASSLSRILEETQYF	TGCGCCAGCAGCTTATCGAGAATATTGGAAGAGACCCAGTACTTC
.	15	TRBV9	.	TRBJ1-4	CASSGGILNPKKLFF	TGTGCCAGCAGCGGAGGGATCCTGAACCCCAAAAAACTGTTTTTT
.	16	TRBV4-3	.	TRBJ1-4	CASSPQAGRANEKLFF	TGCGCCAGCAGCCCCCAAGCGGGGCGGGCTAATGAAAAACTGTTTTTT
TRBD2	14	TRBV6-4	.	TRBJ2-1	CASAVERGPHEQFF	TGTGCCAGCGCCGTGGAGCGGGGGCCACATGAGCAGTTCTTC
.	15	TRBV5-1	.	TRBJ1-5	CASSLEGQNNQPQHF	TGCGCCAGCAGCTTGGAAGGACAGAATAATCAGCCCCAGCATTTT
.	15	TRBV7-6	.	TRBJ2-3	CASSLVGLSTDTQYF	TGTGCCAGCAGCTTGGTGGGACTGAGCACAGATACGCAGTATTTT
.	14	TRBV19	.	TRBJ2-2	CASSIAGGIGELFF	TGTGCCAGTAGTATAGCGGGCGGGATCGGGGAGCTGTTTTTT
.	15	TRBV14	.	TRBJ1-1	CASSQDHRGSTEAFF	TGTGCCAGCAGCCAAGATCATCGGGGTAGCACTGAAGCTTTCTTT
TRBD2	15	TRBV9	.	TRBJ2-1	CASSGSGGPYNEQFF	TGTGCCAGCAGCGGGAGCGGGGGGCCCTACAATGAGCAGTTCTTC
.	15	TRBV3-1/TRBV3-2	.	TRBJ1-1	CASSSTGNGYTEAFF	TGTGCCAGCAGCTCTACAGGGAATGGGTACACTGAAGCTTTCTTT
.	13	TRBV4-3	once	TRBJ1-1	CASSQEEGRQAFF	TGCGCCAGCAGCCAAGAAGAGGGCCGTCAAGCTTTCTTT
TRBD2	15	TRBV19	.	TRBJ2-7	CASSISAGGPYEQYF	TGTGCCAGTAGTATATCTGCGGGGGGTCCCTACGAGCAGTACTTC
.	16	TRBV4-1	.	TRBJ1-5	CASSQDRVQGNQPQHF	TGCGCCAGCAGCCAAGATCGCGTGCAGGGGAATCAGCCCCAGCATTTT
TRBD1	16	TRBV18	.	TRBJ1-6	CASSPSGQGYNSPLHF	TGTGCCAGCTCACCCTCCGGACAGGGTTATAATTCACCCCTCCACTTT
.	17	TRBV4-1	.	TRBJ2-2	CASSQDPDRANTGELFF	TGCGCCAGCAGCCAAGATCCAGACAGAGCGAACACCGGGGAGCTGTTTTTT
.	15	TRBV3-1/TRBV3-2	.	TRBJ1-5	CASSQAGVSNQPQHF	TGTGCCAGCAGCCAAGCCGGGGTAAGCAATCAGCCCCAGCATTTT
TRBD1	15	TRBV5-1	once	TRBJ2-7	CASSFRQGADYEQYF	TGCGCCAGCAGCTTTAGACAGGGGGCTGACTACGAGCAGTACTTC
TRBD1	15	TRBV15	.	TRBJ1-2	CATSSHHGQEGGYTF	TGTGCCACCAGCAGCCACCATGGACAGGAGGGAGGCTACACCTTC
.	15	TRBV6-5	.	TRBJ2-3	CASSWTAPGTDTQYF	TGTGCCAGCAGTTGGACAGCCCCCGGGACAGATACGCAGTATTTT
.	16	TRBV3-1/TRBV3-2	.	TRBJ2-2	CASSQASDWSSGELFF	TGTGCCAGCAGCCAAGCCTCCGATTGGAGTTCCGGGGAGCTGTTTTTT
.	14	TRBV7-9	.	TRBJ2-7	CASSSTVTPYEQYF	TGTGCCAGCAGCTCCACAGTGACCCCCTACGAGCAGTACTTC
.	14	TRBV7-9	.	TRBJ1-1	CASSFRSTNTEAFF	TGTGCCAGCAGCTTCCGGAGTACGAACACTGAAGCTTTCTTT
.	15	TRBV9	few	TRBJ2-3	CASSRRGGFTDTQYF	TGTGCCAGCAGCCGGAGGGGGGGGTTCACAGATACGCAGTATTTT
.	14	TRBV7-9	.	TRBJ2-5	CASSLMGLQETQYF	TGTGCCAGCAGCCTTATGGGCCTGCAAGAGACCCAGTACTTC
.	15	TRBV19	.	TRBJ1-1	CASSIKVGGNTEAFF	TGTGCCAGTAGTATCAAGGTGGGGGGGAACACTGAAGCTTTCTTT
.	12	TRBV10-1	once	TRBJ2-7	CASSSTSYEQYF	TGCGCCAGCTCTAGCACTTCCTACGAGCAGTACTTC
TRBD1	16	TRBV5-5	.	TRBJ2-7	CASSLRTGQSSYEQYF	TGTGCCAGCAGCTTACGGACGGGACAGTCCTCCTACGAGCAGTACTTC
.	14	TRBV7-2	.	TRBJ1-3	CASSSPGQGNTIYF	TGTGCCAGCAGCTCCCCTGGACAGGGAAACACCATATATTTT
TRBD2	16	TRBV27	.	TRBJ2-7	CASSLITSGGVYEQYF	TGTGCCAGCAGTTTAATAACTAGCGGGGGGGTATACGAGCAGTACTTC
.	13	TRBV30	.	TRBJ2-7	CAAGRGGGHEQYF	TGTGCCGCCGGTCGTGGCGGGGGCCACGAGCAGTACTTC
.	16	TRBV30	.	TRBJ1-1	CAWGPPGLLMNTEAFF	TGTGCCTGGGGACCCCCGGGTCTTCTCATGAACACTGAAGCTTTCTTT
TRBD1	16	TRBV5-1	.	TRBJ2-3	CASSGQGSFSTDTQYF	TGCGCCAGCAGCGGACAGGGATCTTTTTCCACAGATACGCAGTATTTT
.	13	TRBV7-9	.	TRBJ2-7	CASRLGGTGEQYF	TGTGCCAGCAGGTTAGGGGGGACTGGCGAGCAGTACTTC
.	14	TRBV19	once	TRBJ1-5	CASSIETVYQPQHF	TGTGCCAGTAGTATAGAAACAGTCTATCAGCCCCAGCATTTT
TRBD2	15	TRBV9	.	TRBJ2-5	CASSTSGGDQETQYF	TGTGCCAGCAGTACTAGCGGGGGGGACCAAGAGACCCAGTACTTC
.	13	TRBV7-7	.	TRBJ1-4	CASSPRVNEKLFF	TGTGCCAGCAGCCCCAGGGTTAATGAAAAACTGTTTTTT
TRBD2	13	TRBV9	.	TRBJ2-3	CASSASGGDTQYF	TGTGCCAGCAGCGCGAGCGGGGGAGATACGCAGTATTTT
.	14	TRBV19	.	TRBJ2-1	CASSMAGSVHEQFF	TGTGCCAGTAGTATGGCGGGGTCGGTGCATGAGCAGTTCTTC
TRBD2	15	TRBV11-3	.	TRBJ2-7	CASSLEASGNYEQYF	TGTGCCAGCAGCTTAGAGGCTAGCGGAAACTACGAGCAGTACTTC